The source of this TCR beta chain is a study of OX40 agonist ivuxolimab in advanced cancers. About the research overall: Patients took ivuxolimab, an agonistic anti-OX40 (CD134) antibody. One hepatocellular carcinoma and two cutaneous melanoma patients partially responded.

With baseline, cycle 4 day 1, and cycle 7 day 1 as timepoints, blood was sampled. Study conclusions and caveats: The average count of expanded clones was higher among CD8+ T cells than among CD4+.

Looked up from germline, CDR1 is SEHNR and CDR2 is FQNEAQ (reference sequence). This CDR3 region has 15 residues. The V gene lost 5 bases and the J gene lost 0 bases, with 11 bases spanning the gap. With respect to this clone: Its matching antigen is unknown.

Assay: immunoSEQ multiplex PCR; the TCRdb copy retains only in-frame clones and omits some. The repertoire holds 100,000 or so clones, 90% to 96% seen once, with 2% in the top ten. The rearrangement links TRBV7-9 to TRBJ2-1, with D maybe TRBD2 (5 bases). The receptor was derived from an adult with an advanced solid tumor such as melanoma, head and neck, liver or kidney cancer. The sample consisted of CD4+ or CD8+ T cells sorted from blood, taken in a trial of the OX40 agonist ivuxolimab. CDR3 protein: CASSQEAYSYNEQFF. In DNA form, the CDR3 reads TGTGCCAGCAGCCAGGAGGCTTACTCCTACAATGAGCAGTTCTTC. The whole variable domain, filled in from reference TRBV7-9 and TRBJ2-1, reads DTGVSQNPRHKITKRGQNVTFRCDPISEHNRLYWYRQTLGQGPEFLTYFQNEAQLEKSRLLSDRFSAERPKGSFSTLEIQRTEQGDSAMYLCASSQEAYSYNEQFFGPGTRLTVL.